This T cell receptor (beta chain) was identified in a study of blood T cell repertoires in COVID-19 (dated by TCRdb to 2020 to 2022). Regarding the complete study: Samples covering the acute and convalescent phases of COVID-19 were provided by collaborators in the United States, Italy and Spain. Where HLA class I and class II types were available, the types were taken from metadata supplied by the sample provider, not from assay-based typing. The sample metadata nearly always contained a de-identified subject ID, COVID-19 status, age in years and sex. The repertoires were released in a freely available public database intended as a resource for research on the immune response to SARS-CoV-2. The dataset comprised deeply sampled blood TCRbeta repertoires from subjects exposed to, actively infected with, or recovered from COVID-19. The samples were drawn from the first 160 participants of the ongoing ImmuneRACE study and from 950 to 1,500 subjects provided by 6 global collaborators. The prospective study material was composed of cDNA or gDNA derived from T cells, B-cell-depleted T cells, or PBMCs.

Turning to this clone: The antigen it binds to is not known. No base quality information exists; no much larger clone differs at one position.

TCRbeta CDR3 regions were amplified from genomic DNA using the immunoSEQ Assay, a bias-controlled multiplex PCR. For the original study's pipeline: Within the assay, amplification of reference gene primers was used to estimate how many nucleated cells each sample contained. To quantify the absolute abundance of each unique TCRbeta CDR3 rearrangement, sequence reads were collapsed and filtered. Productive Simpson clonality was computed per sample as the square root of Simpson's diversity index over productive rearrangements. As stored in TCRdb, this immuneACCESS dataset retains in-frame rearrangements with V and J assigned. A fraction of the clones does not appear; measured against another copy, unresolved V genes explain less than half of the discrepancy, and the remainder lacks a known reason. That table supplies the V and J calls and clone size; D and trimming were determined from the DNA. This sample is represented by 250,000 or so clones; over 80% of them were singletons. The top ten clones comprise roughly 1.2% of the sample.

Enrolling through a virtual design, the prospective study's participants ranged in age from roughly 18 to 100 years and lived across about two dozen United States geographic areas. Cohort assignment in the prospective study relied on participant-reported clinical history from a screening survey and a study questionnaire. In the prospective study, mobile phlebotomists collected whole blood, serum and a nasopharyngeal or oropharyngeal swab from each participant. Additional blood draws and questionnaires over a roughly two-month period could optionally be provided by prospective study participants. Before DNA extraction, prospective study blood samples were shipped either frozen or at room temperature. Counted from cysteine to phenylalanine, this CDR3 has 13 amino acids. The kept DNA is CDR3 alone, 39 bases in frame from the first base. At the junction V is shortened by 6 bases and J by 3 bases; bases outside the gene matches: 3. The germline V gene supplies CDR1 MNHEY and CDR2 SVGAGI.

General conclusions and limits of the study: The quantity of clinical and demographic metadata differed by source and by participant and was supplied without curation.

This sequence originates from a human donor in a cohort exposed to, infected with or recovered from COVID-19 (not recorded which). The donor label of this sample is uncertain. The specimen was PBMCs or T cells enriched from blood (not recorded which). The chain is assembled from TRBV6-5 and TRBJ2-5; TRBD1 fits 8 bases in the junction. The CDR3 in this case is CASSRGHKETQYF. DNA sequence: TGTGCCAGCAGCAGGGGGCATAAAGAGACCCAGTACTTC.